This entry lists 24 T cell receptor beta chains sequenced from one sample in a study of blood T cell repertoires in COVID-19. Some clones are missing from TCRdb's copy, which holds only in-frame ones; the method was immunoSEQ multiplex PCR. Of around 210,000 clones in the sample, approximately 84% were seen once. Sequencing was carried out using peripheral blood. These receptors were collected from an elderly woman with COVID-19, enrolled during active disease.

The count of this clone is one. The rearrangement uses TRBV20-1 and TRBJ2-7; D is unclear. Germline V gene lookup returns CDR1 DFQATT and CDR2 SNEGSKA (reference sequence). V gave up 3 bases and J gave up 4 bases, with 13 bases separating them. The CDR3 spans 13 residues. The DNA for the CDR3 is TGCAGTGCTAGTCGGTCCGTTGAGTACGAGCAGTACTTC. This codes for CSASRSVEYEQYF.

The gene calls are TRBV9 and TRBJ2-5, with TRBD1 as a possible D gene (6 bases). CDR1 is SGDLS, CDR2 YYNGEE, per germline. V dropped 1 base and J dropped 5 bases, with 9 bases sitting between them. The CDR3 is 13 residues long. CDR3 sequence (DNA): TGTGCCAGCAGCGTATCAGGGGAGGAGACCCAGTACTTC. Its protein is CASSVSGEETQYF.

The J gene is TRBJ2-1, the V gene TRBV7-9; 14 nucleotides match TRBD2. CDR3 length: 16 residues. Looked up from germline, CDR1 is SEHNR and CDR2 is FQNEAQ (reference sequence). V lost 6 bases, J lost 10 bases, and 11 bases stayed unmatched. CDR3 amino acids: CASRHPGLAGVGEQFF. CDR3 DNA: TGTGCCAGCAGGCATCCGGGACTAGCGGGAGTGGGGGAGCAGTTCTTC.

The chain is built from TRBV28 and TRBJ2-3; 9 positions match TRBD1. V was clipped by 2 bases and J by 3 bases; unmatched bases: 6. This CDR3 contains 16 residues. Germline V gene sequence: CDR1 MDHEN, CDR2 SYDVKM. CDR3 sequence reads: CASSLPGTGLTDTQYF. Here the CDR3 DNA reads TGTGCCAGCAGTTTACCCGGGACAGGGTTGACAGATACGCAGTATTTT.

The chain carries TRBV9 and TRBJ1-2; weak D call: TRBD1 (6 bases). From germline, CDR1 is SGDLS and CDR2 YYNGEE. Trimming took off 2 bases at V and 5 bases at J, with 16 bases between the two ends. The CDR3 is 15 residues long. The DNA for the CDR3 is TGTGCCAGCAGCGTGGACAGTCTACGAAGGTATGGCTACACCTTC. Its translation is CASSVDSLRRYGYTF.

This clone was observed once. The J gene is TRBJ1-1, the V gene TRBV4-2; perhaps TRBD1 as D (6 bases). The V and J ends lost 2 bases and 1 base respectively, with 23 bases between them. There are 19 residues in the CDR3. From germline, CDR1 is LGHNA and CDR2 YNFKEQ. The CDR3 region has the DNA TGTGCCAGCAGCCAAAAATTTGGGGGCCACGAAGGTCCGAACACTGAAGCTTTCTTT. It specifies CASSQKFGGHEGPNTEAFF.

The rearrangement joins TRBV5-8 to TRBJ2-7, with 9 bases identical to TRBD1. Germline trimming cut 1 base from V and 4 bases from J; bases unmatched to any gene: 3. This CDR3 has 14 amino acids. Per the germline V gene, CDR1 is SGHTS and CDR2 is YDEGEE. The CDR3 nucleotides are TGTGCCAGCAGCTTGCCGGACAGGGGATACGAGCAGTACTTC. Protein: CASSLPDRGYEQYF.

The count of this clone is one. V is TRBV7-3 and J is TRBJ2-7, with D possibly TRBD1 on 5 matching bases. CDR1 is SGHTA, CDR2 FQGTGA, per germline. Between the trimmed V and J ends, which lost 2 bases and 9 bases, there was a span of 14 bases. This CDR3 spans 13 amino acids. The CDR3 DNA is TGTGCCAGCAGCTTAGTACAGGCCCTCGGGCAGTACTTC. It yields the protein CASSLVQALGQYF.

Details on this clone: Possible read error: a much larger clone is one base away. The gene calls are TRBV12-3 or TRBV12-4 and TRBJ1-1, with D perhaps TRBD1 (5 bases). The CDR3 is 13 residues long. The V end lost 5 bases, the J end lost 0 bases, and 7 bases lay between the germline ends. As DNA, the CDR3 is TGTGCCAGCAGTCAGACAGTGAACACTGAAGCTTTCTTT. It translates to CASSQTVNTEAFF.

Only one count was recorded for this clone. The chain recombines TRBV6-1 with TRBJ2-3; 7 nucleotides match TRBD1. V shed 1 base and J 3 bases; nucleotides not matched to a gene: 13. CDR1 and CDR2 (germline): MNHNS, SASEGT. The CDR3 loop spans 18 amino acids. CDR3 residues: CASSEVTGASLGTDTQYF. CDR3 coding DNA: TGTGCCAGCAGTGAAGTCACAGGGGCCAGCCTGGGGACAGATACGCAGTATTTT.

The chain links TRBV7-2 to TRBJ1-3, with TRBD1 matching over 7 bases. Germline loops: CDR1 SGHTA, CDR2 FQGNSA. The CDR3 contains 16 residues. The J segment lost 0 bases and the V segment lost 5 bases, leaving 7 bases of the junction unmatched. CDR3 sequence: CASSREGTASGNTIYF. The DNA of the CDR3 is TGTGCCAGCAGCCGCGAAGGGACAGCCTCTGGAAACACCATATATTTT.

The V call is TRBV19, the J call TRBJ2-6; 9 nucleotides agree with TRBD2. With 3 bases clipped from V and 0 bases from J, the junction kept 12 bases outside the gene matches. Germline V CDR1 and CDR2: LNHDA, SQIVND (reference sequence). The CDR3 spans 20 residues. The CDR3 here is CASSISGGSTQNSGANVLTF. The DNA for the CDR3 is TGTGCCAGTAGTATCAGCGGGGGGTCGACCCAAAACTCTGGGGCCAACGTCCTGACTTTC. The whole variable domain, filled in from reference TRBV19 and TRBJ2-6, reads DGGITQSPKYLFRKEGQNVTLSCEQNLNHDAMYWYRQDPGQGLRLIYYSQIVNDFQKGDIAEGYSVSREKKESFPLTVTSAQKNPTAFYLCASSISGGSTQNSGANVLTFGAGSRLTVL.

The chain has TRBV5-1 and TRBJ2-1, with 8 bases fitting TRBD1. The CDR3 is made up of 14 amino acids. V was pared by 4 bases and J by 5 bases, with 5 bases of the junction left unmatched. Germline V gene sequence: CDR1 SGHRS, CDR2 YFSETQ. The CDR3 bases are TGCGCCAGCAGCCGGGGACAGGCCAACAATGAGCAGTTCTTC. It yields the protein CASSRGQANNEQFF.

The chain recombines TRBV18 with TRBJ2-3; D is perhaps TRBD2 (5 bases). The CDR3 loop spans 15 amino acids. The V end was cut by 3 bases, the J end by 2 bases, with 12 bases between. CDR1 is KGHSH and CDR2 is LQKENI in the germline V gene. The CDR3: CASSPLADHTDTQYF. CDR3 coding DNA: TGTGCCAGCTCACCCCTAGCTGATCACACAGATACGCAGTATTTT.

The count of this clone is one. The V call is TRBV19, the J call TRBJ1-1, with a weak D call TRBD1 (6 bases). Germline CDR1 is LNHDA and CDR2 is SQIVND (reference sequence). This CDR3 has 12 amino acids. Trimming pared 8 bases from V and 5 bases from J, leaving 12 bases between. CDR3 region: CASRGARTEAFF. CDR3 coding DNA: TGTGCCAGTCGGGGGGCGAGGACTGAAGCTTTCTTT.

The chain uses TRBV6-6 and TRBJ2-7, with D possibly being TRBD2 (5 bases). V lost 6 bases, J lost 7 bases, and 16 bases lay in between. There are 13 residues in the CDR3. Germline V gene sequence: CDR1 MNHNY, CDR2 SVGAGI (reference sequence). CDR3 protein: CASRSLVRGEQYF. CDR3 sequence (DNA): TGTGCCAGCAGGTCACTGGTGAGAGGGGAGCAGTACTTC.

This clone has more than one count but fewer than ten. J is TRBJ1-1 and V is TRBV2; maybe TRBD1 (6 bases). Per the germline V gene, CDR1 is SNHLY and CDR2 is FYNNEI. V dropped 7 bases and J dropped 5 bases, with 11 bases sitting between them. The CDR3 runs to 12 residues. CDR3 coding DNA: TGTGCCAGCAAGGGGGATTGGACTGAAGCTTTCTTT. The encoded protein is CASKGDWTEAFF.

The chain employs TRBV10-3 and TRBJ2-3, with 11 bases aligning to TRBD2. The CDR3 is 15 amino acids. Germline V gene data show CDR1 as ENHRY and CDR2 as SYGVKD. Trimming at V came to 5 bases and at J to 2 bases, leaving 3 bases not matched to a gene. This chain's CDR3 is CAISPTSGNTDTQYF. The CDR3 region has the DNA TGTGCCATCAGTCCGACTAGCGGGAACACAGATACGCAGTATTTT.

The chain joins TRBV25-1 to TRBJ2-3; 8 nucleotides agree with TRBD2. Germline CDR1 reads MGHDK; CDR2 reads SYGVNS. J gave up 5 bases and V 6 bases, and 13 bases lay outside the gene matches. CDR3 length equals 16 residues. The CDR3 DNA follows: TGTGCCAGCAGAGTTAAAGCGGGAGTCAAAGGAGATACGCAGTATTTT. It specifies CASRVKAGVKGDTQYF.

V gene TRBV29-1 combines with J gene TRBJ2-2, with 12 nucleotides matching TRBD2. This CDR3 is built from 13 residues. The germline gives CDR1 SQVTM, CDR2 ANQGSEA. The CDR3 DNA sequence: TGCGCCCCTAGCGGGAGGGTAGGCGGGGAGCTGTTTTTT. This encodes CAPSGRVGGELFF.

DNA for the CDR3: TGTGCCAGCAGCCAAAGGGGGGAGACCCAGTACTTC. Amino acid sequence: CASSQRGETQYF. The chain links TRBV3-1 (or the pseudogene TRBV3-2) to TRBJ2-5; possibly TRBD1 for D (6 bases). Between the trimmed V and J ends, which lost 2 bases and 5 bases, there was a span of 6 bases. The CDR3 spans 12 residues. CDR1 is LGHDT, CDR2 YNNKEL, per germline (reference sequence).

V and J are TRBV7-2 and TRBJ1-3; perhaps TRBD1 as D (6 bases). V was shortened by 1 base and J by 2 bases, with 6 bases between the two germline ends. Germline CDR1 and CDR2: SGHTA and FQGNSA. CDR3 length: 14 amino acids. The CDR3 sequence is CASSLDRAGNTIYF. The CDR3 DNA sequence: TGTGCCAGCAGCTTAGACAGGGCTGGAAACACCATATATTTT.

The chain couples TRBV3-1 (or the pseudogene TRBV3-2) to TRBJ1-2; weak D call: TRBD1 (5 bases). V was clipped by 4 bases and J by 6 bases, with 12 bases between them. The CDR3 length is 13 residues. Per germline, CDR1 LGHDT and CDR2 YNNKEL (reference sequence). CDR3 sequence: CASSPRGGHGYTF. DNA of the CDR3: TGTGCCAGCAGCCCACGGGGGGGACATGGCTACACCTTC.

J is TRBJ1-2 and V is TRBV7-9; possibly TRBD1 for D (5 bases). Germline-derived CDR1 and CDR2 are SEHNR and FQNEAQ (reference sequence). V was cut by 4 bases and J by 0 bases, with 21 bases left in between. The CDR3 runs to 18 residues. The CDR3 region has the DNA TGTGCCAGCAGCTCGCGGGGGGACTCCTCAACCCCTAACTATGGCTACACCTTC. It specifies CASSSRGDSSTPNYGYTF.